The sequence of this TCR beta chain was determined in a study of siplizumab effects on memory and regulatory T cells. Study results and caveats: Just a small share of alloreactive clones was traced back to unstimulated subsets. Only a minority of proliferating CD4+ or CD8+ clones had an assignable naive or memory phenotype, with roughly 80-96% lacking one.

V was cut by 5 bases and J by 1 base, with 9 bases left in between. This CDR3 is built from 14 residues. Germline V gene data show CDR1 as SGHTA and CDR2 as FQGTGA. To note about this clone: As yet, its antigen is unknown.

Profiled with immunoSEQ multiplex PCR; TCRdb holds only in-frame clones, not every one. The sample comprises tens of thousands of clones, over 75% of which are singletons, and about 1.5% rests with the top ten. The sample comprised Tregs sorted from blood. This chain joins TRBV7-3 and TRBJ1-3; D is unresolved. The receptor was isolated from a human donor in good health. The CDR3 protein is CASSRGISGNTIYF. The CDR3 nucleotides are TGTGCCAGCAGCCGAGGAATTTCTGGAAACACCATATATTTT.